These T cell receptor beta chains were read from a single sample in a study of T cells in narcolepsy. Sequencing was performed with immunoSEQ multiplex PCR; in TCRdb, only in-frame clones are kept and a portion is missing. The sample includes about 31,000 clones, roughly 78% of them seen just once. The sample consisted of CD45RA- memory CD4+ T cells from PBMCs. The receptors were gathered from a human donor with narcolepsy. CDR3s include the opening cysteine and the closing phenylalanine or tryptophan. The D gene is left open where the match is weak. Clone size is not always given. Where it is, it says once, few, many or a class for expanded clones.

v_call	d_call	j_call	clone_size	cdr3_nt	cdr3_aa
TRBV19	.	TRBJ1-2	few	TGTGCCAGTAGCGTCCTAACGGGTGGCTACACCTTC	CASSVLTGGYTF
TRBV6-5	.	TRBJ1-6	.	TGTGCCAGCAGCCGAACGGGGACGGCCAATTCACCCCTCCACTTT	CASSRTGTANSPLHF
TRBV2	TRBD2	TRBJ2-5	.	TGTGCCAGCACCTTGACACGGGGGGGGCAAGAGACCCAGTACTTC	CASTLTRGGQETQYF
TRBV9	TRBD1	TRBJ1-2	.	TGTGCCAGCAGCGCGGGGGACAGGGTTGACTATGGCTACACCTTC	CASSAGDRVDYGYTF
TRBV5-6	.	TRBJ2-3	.	TGTGCCAGCAGCTTGCAGGGGTCAGATACGCAGTATTTT	CASSLQGSDTQYF
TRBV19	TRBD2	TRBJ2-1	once	TGTGCCAGTCGTAACCTTCTAGCGGTAGTGGACAATGAGCAGTTCTTC	CASRNLLAVVDNEQFF
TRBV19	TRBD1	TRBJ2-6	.	TGTGCCAGTAGTGTGACAGGGATCGGGGCCAACGTCCTGACTTTC	CASSVTGIGANVLTF
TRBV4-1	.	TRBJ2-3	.	TGCGCCAGCAGCCGAGACAGACCTGGTGGGGATACGCAGTATTTT	CASSRDRPGGDTQYF
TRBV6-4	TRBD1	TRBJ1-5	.	TGTGCCAGCAGTGACTCGGGGACAGGCAATCAGCCCCAGCATTTT	CASSDSGTGNQPQHF
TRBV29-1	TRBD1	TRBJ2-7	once	TGCAGCGTCCGACAGGGGGCCTACGAGCAGTACTTC	CSVRQGAYEQYF
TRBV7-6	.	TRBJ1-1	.	TGTGCCAGCAGCCTCTCGGGTGGAACTGAAGCTTTCTTT	CASSLSGGTEAFF
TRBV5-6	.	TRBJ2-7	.	TGTGCCAGCAGCTTGGTAGGGGTCGCCTACGAGCAGTACTTC	CASSLVGVAYEQYF
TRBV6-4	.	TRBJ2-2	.	TGTGCCAGCAGTGACGGGTTCGGTAAGGGAGTCGCCGGGGAGCTGTTTTTT	CASSDGFGKGVAGELFF
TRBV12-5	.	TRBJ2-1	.	TGTGCTAGTGCCCAGGCCCCGACAGGCGGCAATGAGCAGTTCTTC	CASAQAPTGGNEQFF
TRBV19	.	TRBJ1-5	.	TGTGCCAGTAGTAAAAGACCGATCCAGGAGCCCCAGCATTTT	CASSKRPIQEPQHF
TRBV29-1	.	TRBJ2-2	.	TGCAGCCTCAGGGGGAACACCGGGGAGCTGTTTTTT	CSLRGNTGELFF